Included here is one T cell receptor beta chain sequence, with context. Its cognate antigen is unknown. Vbeta (60) and Jbeta (13) primers were used in the PCR. Sequencing used immunoSEQ multiplex PCR; TCRdb keeps in-frame clones, though not all of them. Here the sample spans about 150,000 clones, about 84% being singletons. This sample is drawn from a study of cytomegalovirus exposure and HLA in healthy donors. Points from the study as a whole: An analysis was carried out later, and it reportedly showed fewer N-insertions in an Asian-associated ancestry cluster than the approximately 610-donor mean. In a later analysis, TCR beta V- and J-gene trimming was associated with a missense DCLRE1C variant. According to reports, the classifier identified cytomegalovirus status with high specificity and sensitivity. Most of the TCR beta V segments (in an earlier analysis) were productive either about 87% or about 30% of the time.

J gave up 5 bases and V 2 bases, and 4 bases lay outside the gene matches. This CDR3 has 15 residues. Germline assignment: CDR1 LNHDA and CDR2 SQIVND (reference sequence). This TCR was recovered from a woman aged 40 to 50 in good health and CMV-seropositive. J is TRBJ1-5 and V is TRBV19; 9 bases map to TRBD1. Sequencing was done on a sample of PBMCs. The DNA for the CDR3 is TGTGCCAGTAGTATACGAGGACAGGGGCATCAGCCCCAGCATTTT. As protein: CASSIRGQGHQPQHF.